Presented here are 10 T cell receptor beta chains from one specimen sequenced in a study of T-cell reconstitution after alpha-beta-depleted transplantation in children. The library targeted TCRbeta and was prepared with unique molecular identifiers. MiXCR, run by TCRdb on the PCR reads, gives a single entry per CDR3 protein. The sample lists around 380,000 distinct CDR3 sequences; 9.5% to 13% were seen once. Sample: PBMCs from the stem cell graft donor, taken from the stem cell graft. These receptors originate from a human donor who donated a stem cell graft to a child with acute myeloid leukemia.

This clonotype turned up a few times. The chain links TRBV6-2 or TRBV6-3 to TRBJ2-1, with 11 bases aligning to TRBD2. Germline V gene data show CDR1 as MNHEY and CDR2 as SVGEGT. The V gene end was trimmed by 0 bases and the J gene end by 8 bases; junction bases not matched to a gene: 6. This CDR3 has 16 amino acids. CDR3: CASSYSSSGGFYEQFF. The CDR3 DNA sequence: TGTGCCAGCAGTTACTCGTCTAGCGGGGGGTTCTATGAGCAGTTCTTC.

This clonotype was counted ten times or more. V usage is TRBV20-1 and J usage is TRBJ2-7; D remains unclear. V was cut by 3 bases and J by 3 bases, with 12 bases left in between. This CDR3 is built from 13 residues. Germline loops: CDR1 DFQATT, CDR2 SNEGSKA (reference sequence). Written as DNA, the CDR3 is TGCAGTGCTAGTGGGCTAGTAATCTACGAGCAGTACTTC. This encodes CSASGLVIYEQYF.

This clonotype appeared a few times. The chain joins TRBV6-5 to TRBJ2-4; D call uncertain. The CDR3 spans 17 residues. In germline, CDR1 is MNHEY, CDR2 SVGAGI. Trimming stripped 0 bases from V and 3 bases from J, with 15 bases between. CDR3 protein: CASSYSSLESVKNIQYF. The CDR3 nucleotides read TGTGCCAGCAGTTACTCGAGTCTGGAATCAGTCAAAAACATTCAGTACTTC.

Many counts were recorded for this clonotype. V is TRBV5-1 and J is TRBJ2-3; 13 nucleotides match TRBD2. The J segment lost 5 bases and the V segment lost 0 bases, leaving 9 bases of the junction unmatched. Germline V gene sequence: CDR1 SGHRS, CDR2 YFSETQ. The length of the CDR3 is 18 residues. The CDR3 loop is CASSLVGTSGTLGDTQYF. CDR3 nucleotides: TGCGCCAGCAGCTTGGTGGGGACTAGCGGGACCTTAGGAGATACGCAGTATTTT.

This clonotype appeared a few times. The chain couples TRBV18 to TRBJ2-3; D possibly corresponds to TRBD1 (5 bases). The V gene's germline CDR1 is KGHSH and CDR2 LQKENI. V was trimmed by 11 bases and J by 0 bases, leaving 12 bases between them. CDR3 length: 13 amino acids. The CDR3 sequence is CAGNSGSTDTQYF. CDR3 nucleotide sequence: TGTGCCGGCAACTCAGGGAGCACAGATACGCAGTATTTT.

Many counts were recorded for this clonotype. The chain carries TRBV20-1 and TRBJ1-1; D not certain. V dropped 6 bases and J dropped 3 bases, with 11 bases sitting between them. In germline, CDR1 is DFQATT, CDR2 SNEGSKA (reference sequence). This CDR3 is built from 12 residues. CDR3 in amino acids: CSATRRDTEAFF. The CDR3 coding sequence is TGCAGTGCAACACGCCGGGACACTGAAGCTTTCTTT.

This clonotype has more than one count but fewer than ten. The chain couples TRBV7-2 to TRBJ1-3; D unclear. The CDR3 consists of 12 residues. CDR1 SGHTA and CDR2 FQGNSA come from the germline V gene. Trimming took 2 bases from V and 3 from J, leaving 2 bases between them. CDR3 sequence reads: CASSLRGNTIYF. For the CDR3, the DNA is TGTGCCAGCAGCTTACGTGGAAACACCATATATTTT.

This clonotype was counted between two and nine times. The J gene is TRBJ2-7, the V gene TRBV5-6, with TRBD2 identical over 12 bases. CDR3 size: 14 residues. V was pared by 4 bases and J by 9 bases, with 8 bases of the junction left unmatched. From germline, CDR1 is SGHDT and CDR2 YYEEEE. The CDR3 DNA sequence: TGTGCCAGCAGCGAGACTAGCGGGAGAGGTTGGCAGTACTTC. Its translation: CASSETSGRGWQYF.

Written as DNA, the CDR3 is TGTGCCAGCAGCCCAGCTAGGACAGGGGGGTATGGCTACACCTTC. Protein product: CASSPARTGGYGYTF. This chain connects TRBV5-6 to TRBJ1-2; TRBD1 aligns across 10 bases. After removal of 4 bases from V and 5 bases from J, the junction contained 8 bases not matched to a gene. CDR3 size: 15 residues. In germline, CDR1 is SGHDT, CDR2 YYEEEE.

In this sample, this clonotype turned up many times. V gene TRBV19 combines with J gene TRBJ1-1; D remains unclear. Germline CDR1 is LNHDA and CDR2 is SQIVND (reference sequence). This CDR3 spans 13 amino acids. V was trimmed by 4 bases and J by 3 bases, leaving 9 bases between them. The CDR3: CASSTQEDTEAFF. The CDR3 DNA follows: TGTGCCAGTAGTACCCAAGAGGACACTGAAGCTTTCTTT.